Presented here are 22 T cell receptor beta chains from one specimen sequenced in a study of OX40 agonist ivuxolimab in advanced cancers. Profiled with immunoSEQ multiplex PCR; TCRdb holds only in-frame clones, not every one. The sample lists under 150,000 clones, around 87% seen once, with 0.55% in the top ten. This material consisted of CD4+ or CD8+ T cells sorted from blood, taken in a trial of the OX40 agonist ivuxolimab. Receptors originate from an adult with an advanced solid tumor such as melanoma, head and neck, liver or kidney cancer.

The CDR3 DNA reads TGTGCCACCAGCAGAGGGCAGGGTGCTGGGCCCCAGCATTTT. This sequence encodes CATSRGQGAGPQHF. The chain is built from TRBV15 and TRBJ1-5; weak D call: TRBD1 (5 bases). Per the germline V gene, CDR1 is LNHNV and CDR2 is YYDKDF (reference sequence). Between the trimmed V and J ends, which lost 1 base and 9 bases, there was a span of 13 bases. The CDR3 length is 14 residues.

The rearrangement links TRBV5-1 to TRBJ1-4; 7 bases are shared with TRBD1. The V gene end was trimmed by 4 bases and the J gene end by 1 base; junction bases not matched to a gene: 4. Germline loops: CDR1 SGHRS, CDR2 YFSETQ. CDR3 length: 15 amino acids. The chain's CDR3 is CASSSDRVTNEKLFF. The CDR3 DNA follows: TGCGCCAGCAGCAGCGACAGGGTAACTAATGAAAAACTGTTTTTT.

The CDR3 DNA sequence: TGTGCCAGCAGTTTATCGGCACGCCCGAGCTCCTACGAGCAGTACTTC. This translates into CASSLSARPSSYEQYF. V gene TRBV27 combines with J gene TRBJ2-7; D is undetermined. Deletions cut 0 bases from V and 0 bases from J, with 12 bases between. The germline V gene has CDR1 MNHEY and CDR2 SMNVEV (reference sequence). This CDR3 comprises 16 residues.

The CDR3 is CASSFSGTRSEQYF. DNA for the CDR3: TGTGCCAGCAGCTTCTCCGGGACTAGAAGCGAGCAGTACTTC. The chain links TRBV5-4 to TRBJ2-7, with TRBD2 identical over 8 bases. V lost 2 bases, J lost 6 bases, and 7 bases stayed unmatched. The CDR3 totals 14 residues. Germline CDR1 SGHNT, CDR2 YYREEE (reference sequence). Full variable domain (remainder filled in from reference TRBV5-4 and TRBJ2-7): ETGVTQSPTHLIKTRGQQVTLRCSSQSGHNTVSWYQQALGQGPQFIFQYYREEENGRGNFPPRFSGLQFPNYSSELNVNALELDDSALYLCASSFSGTRSEQYFGPGTRLTVT.

The CDR3 loop reads CASSQEPRGSSGGTDTQYF. Here the CDR3 DNA reads TGCGCCAGCAGCCAAGAACCCCGGGGGTCTAGCGGGGGCACAGATACGCAGTATTTT. The gene calls are TRBV4-3 and TRBJ2-3; 9 nucleotides match TRBD2. V dropped 0 bases and J dropped 1; count of bases not matched to a gene: 11. The CDR3 loop spans 19 amino acids. Germline V gene sequence: CDR1 LGHNA, CDR2 YSLEER.

The V call is TRBV7-9, the J call TRBJ1-2; perhaps TRBD1 as D (5 bases). V lost 6 bases to trimming and J lost 4 bases, with 15 bases between them. CDR3 length: 14 amino acids. In germline, CDR1 is SEHNR, CDR2 FQNEAQ (reference sequence). The CDR3 sequence is CASSPFGGIYGYTF. The CDR3 DNA reads TGTGCCAGCAGTCCCTTCGGGGGTATCTATGGCTACACCTTC.

This sequence joins TRBV4-2 and TRBJ1-6; TRBD1 aligns across 8 bases. The germline V gene encodes CDR1 LGHNA and CDR2 YNFKEQ. The length of the CDR3 is 16 residues. Losses at the gene ends were 4 bases for V and 11 bases for J; bases not matched to a gene: 13. The CDR3 is CASSPTPGTGAAPLHF. Written as DNA, the CDR3 is TGTGCCAGCAGCCCTACCCCAGGGACAGGCGCTGCACCCCTCCACTTT.

The CDR3 spells CASSPDISERGEAFF. The CDR3 DNA follows: TGTGCCAGCAGCCCAGATATATCCGAACGAGGAGAAGCTTTCTTT. The chain employs TRBV9 and TRBJ1-1, with unresolved D. V lost 4 bases and J lost 8, with 21 bases in between. Germline-derived CDR1 and CDR2 are SGDLS and YYNGEE. The CDR3 has 15 residues.

The chain has TRBV27 and TRBJ2-7, with 7 nucleotides matching TRBD2. Germline loops: CDR1 MNHEY, CDR2 SMNVEV (reference sequence). J gave up 5 bases and V 8 bases, and 9 bases lay outside the gene matches. This CDR3 comprises 13 residues. The CDR3 loop is CASAVAGVNEQYF. CDR3 nucleotides: TGTGCCAGCGCCGTGGCGGGGGTTAACGAGCAGTACTTC.

The CDR3 reads CASSLNYGGTDTQYF. The CDR3 bases are TGTGCCAGCAGCTTAAATTACGGGGGCACAGATACGCAGTATTTT. The rearrangement joins TRBV7-8 to TRBJ2-3, with D perhaps matching TRBD2 (5 bases). The V gene lost 2 bases and the J gene lost 1 base, with 10 bases spanning the gap. Germline values: CDR1 SGHVS, CDR2 FQNEAQ. The CDR3 is 15 amino acids. Variable domain in full (rest from reference TRBV7-8 and TRBJ2-3): GAGVSQSPRYKVAKRGQDVALRCDPISGHVSLFWYQQALGQGPEFLTYFQNEAQLDKSGLPSDRFFAERPEGSVSTLKIQRTQQEDSAVYLCASSLNYGGTDTQYFGPGTRLTVL.

The chain combines TRBV11-1 with TRBJ2-7; D might be TRBD1 or TRBD2, each matching 6 bases. The CDR3 has 15 amino acids. The V end was cut by 2 bases, the J end by 2 bases, with 13 bases between. CDR1 SGHAT and CDR2 FQDESV come from the germline V gene (reference sequence). The CDR3 loop is CASSLRFRGPYEQYF. The CDR3 region has the DNA TGTGCCAGCAGCTTACGATTTCGGGGGCCCTACGAGCAGTACTTC.

V is TRBV18 and J is TRBJ2-7; D unresolved. Germline CDR1 reads KGHSH; CDR2 reads LQKENI. V lost 3 bases and J 2 bases, leaving 8 bases between the germline ends. CDR3 size: 13 residues. In nucleotides, the CDR3 is TGTGCCAGCTCACCGGGGTGGACCTACGAGCAGTACTTC. This encodes CASSPGWTYEQYF. The full variable domain, in which reference TRBV18 and TRBJ2-7 provide the parts outside the CDR3, is NAGVMQNPRHLVRRRGQEARLRCSPMKGHSHVYWYRQLPEEGLKFMVYLQKENIIDESGMPKERFSAEFPKEGPSILRIQQVVRGDSAAYFCASSPGWTYEQYFGPGTRLTVT.

V and J are TRBV4-1 and TRBJ2-5; the D gene could be TRBD1 or TRBD2 (5 bases each). The CDR3 consists of 15 residues. V lost 0 bases, J lost 4 bases, and 12 bases lay in between. Germline-derived CDR1 and CDR2 are MGHRA and YSYEKL. CDR3 sequence (DNA): TGCGCCAGCAGCCAAGATGGGTTAGGGACAGAGACCCAGTACTTC. Translated: CASSQDGLGTETQYF.

This clone was counted a single time. V gene TRBV10-1 combines with J gene TRBJ2-3; possibly TRBD1 for D (6 bases). The V and J ends lost 0 bases and 0 bases respectively, with 13 bases between them. The CDR3 runs to 17 residues. Germline V gene sequence: CDR1 WNHNN, CDR2 SYGVQD (reference sequence). DNA of the CDR3: TGCGCCAGCAGTGAGTCAGGGGGATTTACTAGCACAGATACGCAGTATTTT. Translation gives CASSESGGFTSTDTQYF.

The genes are TRBV9 and TRBJ1-1; unclear D gene. Germline assignment: CDR1 SGDLS and CDR2 YYNGEE. V lost 0 bases and J lost 4, with 7 bases in between. The CDR3 has 13 residues. The CDR3 DNA reads as TGTGCCAGCAGCGTAGTACAGTCCACTGAAGCTTTCTTT. Translated, it gives CASSVVQSTEAFF.

This chain links TRBV7-6 with TRBJ1-4, with D perhaps matching TRBD1 (5 bases). CDR3 size: 14 residues. The V gene lost 2 bases and the J gene lost 3 bases, with 7 bases spanning the gap. Looked up from germline, CDR1 is SGHVS and CDR2 is FNYEAQ. The CDR3 DNA sequence: TGTGCCAGCAGCTTATGGGGGGCTAATGAAAAACTGTTTTTT. It is translated as CASSLWGANEKLFF.

The chain joins TRBV6-5 to TRBJ1-2; D may be TRBD1 (5 bases). V was clipped by 0 bases and J by 7 bases, with 9 bases between them. The CDR3 has 13 amino acids. Germline V gene data show CDR1 as MNHEY and CDR2 as SVGAGI. The CDR3 spells CASSYSIGGGYTF. Written as DNA, the CDR3 is TGTGCCAGCAGTTACTCGATCGGGGGTGGCTACACCTTC.

This chain uses TRBV1 with TRBJ2-7; the D call of TRBD2 is as the table states it, not checked on the DNA. TRBV1 is flagged as a pseudogene. CDR3 length: 16 residues. The CDR3 loop is CTSSSGLAGLFYEQYF. The CDR3 DNA reads as TGCACCAGCAGCTCCGGACTAGCGGGTCTTTTCTACGAGCAGTACTTC.

J is TRBJ2-3 and V is TRBV30; D gene unclear. The ends were cut back, 1 base at V and 3 bases at J, with 8 bases in the middle. This CDR3 comprises 13 residues. In germline, CDR1 is GTSNPN, CDR2 SVGIG (reference sequence). CDR3 loop: CAWSGPGTDTQYF. The CDR3 DNA reads TGTGCCTGGAGTGGTCCAGGTACAGATACGCAGTATTTT.

V is TRBV28 and J is TRBJ1-1; TRBD1 is a possible D gene (5 bases). The CDR3 totals 13 residues. CDR1 MDHEN and CDR2 SYDVKM come from the germline V gene. Between the trimmed V and J ends, which lost 7 bases and 3 bases, there was a span of 12 bases. The CDR3 reads CASNGGGYTEAFF. The CDR3 DNA follows: TGTGCCAGCAACGGGGGGGGATACACTGAAGCTTTCTTT.

Worth noting for this clone: The conserved phenylalanine or tryptophan normally closing the CDR3 is absent here, so this likely arose from a read error. The rearrangement links TRBV28 to TRBJ2-7; 7 bases fit TRBD1. Per the germline V gene, CDR1 is MDHEN and CDR2 is SYDVKM. There are 12 residues in the CDR3. V gave up 6 bases and J gave up 3 bases; unmatched junction bases: 2. CDR3 in amino acids: CASRAGGYEQYS. The CDR3 DNA follows: TGTGCCAGCAGAGCAGGGGGCTACGAGCAGTACTCC.

The chain uses TRBV28 and TRBJ2-7; D call uncertain. The CDR3 runs to 12 residues. V was pared by 2 bases and J by 4 bases, with 6 bases between. CDR1 and CDR2 from the germline V gene are MDHEN and SYDVKM. CDR3 residues: CASSLALYEQYF. CDR3 sequence (DNA): TGTGCCAGCAGTTTAGCTTTATACGAGCAGTACTTC.